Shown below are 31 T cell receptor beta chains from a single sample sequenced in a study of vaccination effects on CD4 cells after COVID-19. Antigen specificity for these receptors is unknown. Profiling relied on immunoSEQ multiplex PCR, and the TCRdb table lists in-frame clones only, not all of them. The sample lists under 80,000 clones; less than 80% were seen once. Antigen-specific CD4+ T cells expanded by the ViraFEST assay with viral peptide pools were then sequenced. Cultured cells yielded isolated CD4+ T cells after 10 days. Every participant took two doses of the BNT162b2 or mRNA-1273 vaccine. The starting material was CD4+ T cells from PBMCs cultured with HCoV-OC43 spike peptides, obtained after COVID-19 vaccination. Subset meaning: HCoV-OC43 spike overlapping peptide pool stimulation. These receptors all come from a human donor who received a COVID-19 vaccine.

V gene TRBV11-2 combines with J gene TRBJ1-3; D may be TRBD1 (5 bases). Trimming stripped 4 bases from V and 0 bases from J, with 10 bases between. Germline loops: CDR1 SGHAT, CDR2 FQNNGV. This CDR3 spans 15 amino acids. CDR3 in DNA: TGTGCCAGCAGCTCCTTGAGGGGCTCTGGAAACACCATATATTTT. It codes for CASSSLRGSGNTIYF.

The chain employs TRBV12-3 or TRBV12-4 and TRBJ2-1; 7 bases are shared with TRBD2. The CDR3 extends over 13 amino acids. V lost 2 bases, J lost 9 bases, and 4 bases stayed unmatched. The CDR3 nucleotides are TGTGCCAGCAGTTTAACAGCGGGGCTTGAGCAGTTCTTC. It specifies CASSLTAGLEQFF.

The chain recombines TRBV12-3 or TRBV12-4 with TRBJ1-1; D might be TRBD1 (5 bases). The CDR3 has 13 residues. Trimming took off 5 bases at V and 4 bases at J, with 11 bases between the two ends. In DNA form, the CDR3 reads TGTGCCAGCAGTCGACAGCTTGGCACTGAAGCTTTCTTT. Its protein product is CASSRQLGTEAFF.

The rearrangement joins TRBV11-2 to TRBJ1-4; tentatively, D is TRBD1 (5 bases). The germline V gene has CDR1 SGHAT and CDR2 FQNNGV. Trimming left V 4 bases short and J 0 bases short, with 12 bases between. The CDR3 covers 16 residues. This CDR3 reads CASSSRGGATNEKLFF. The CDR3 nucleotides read TGTGCCAGCAGCTCCCGGGGGGGAGCAACTAATGAAAAACTGTTTTTT.

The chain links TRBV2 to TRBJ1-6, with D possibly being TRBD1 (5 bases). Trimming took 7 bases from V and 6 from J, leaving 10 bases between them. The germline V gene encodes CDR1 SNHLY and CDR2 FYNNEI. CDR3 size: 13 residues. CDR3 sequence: CASNRRINSPLHF. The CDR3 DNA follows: TGTGCCAGCAACAGGAGAATTAATTCACCCCTCCACTTT.

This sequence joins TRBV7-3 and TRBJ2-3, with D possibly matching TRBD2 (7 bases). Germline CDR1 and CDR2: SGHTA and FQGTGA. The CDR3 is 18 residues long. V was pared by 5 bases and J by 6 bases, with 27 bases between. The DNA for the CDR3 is TGTGCCAGCAGCCCCACAAGGGGGAGGGGCACCCCCGGGGATACGCAGTATTTT. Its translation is CASSPTRGRGTPGDTQYF.

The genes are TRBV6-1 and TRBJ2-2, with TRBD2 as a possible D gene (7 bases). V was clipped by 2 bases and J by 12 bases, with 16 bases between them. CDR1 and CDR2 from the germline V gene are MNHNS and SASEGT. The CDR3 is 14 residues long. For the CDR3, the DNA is TGTGCCAGCAGTGAACCGGGGGGCAGGGAGAAGCTGTTTTTT. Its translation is CASSEPGGREKLFF.

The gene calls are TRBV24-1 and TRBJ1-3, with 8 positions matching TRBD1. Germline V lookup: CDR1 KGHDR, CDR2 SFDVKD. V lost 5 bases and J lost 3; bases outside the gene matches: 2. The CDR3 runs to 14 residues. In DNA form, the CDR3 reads TGTGCCACCAGTGCCGGGACAGGTGGAAACACCATATATTTT. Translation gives CATSAGTGGNTIYF.

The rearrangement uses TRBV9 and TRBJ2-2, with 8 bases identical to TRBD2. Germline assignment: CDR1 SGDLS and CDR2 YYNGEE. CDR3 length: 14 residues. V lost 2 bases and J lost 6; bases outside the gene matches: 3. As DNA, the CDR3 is TGTGCCAGCAGCGTTGGACTAGCACCCGGGGAGCTGTTTTTT. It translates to CASSVGLAPGELFF.

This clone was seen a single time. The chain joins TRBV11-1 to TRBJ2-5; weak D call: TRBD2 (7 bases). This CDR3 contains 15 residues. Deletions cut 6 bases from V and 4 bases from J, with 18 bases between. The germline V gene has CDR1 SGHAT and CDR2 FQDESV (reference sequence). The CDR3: CASSSGGGGPETQYF. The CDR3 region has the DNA TGTGCCAGCAGTTCCGGTGGGGGGGGCCCAGAGACCCAGTACTTC. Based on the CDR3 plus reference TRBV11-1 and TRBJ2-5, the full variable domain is EAEVAQSPRYKITEKSQAVAFWCDPISGHATLYWYRQILGQGPELLVQFQDESVVDDSQLPKDRFSAERLKGVDSTLKIQPAELGDSAMYLCASSSGGGGPETQYFGPGTRLLVL.

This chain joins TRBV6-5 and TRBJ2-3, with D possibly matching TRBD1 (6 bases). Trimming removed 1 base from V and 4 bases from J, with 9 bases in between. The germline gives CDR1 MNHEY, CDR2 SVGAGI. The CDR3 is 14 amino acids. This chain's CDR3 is CASSYWGRPDTQYF. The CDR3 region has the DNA TGTGCCAGCAGTTACTGGGGGCGTCCAGATACGCAGTATTTT.

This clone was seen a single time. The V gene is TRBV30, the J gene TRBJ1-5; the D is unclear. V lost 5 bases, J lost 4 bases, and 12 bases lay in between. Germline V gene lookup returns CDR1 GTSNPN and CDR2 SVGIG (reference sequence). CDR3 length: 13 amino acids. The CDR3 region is CAWAGNSNQPQHF. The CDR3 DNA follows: TGTGCCTGGGCCGGGAACTCGAATCAGCCCCAGCATTTT.

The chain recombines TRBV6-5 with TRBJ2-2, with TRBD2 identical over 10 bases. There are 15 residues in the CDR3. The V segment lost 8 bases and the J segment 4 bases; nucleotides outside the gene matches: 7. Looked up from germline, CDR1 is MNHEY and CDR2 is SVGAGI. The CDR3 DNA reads TGTGCCAGCGCCAAGCGGGGGGGCAGCACCGGGGAGCTGTTTTTT. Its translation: CASAKRGGSTGELFF.

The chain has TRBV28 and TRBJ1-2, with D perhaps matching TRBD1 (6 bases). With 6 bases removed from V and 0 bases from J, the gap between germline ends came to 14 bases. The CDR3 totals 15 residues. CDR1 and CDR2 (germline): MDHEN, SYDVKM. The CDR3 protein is CASRPIQGSNYGYTF. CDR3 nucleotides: TGTGCCAGCAGACCTATTCAGGGGTCTAACTATGGCTACACCTTC.

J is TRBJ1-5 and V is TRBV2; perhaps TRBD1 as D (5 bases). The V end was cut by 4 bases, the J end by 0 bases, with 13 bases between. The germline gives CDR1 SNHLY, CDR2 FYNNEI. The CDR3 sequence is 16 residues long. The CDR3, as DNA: TGTGCCAGCAGTGGGTTCAGGGATTATAGCAATCAGCCCCAGCATTTT. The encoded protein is CASSGFRDYSNQPQHF. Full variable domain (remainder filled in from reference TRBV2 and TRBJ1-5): EPEVTQTPSHQVTQMGQEVILRCVPISNHLYFYWYRQILGQKVEFLVSFYNNEISEKSEIFDDQFSVERPDGSNFTLKIRSTKLEDSAMYFCASSGFRDYSNQPQHFGDGTRLSIL.

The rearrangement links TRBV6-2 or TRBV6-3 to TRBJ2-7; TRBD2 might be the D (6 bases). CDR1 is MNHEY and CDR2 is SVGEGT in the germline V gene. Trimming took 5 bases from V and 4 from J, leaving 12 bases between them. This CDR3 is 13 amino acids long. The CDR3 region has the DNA TGTGCCAGCAGTCGGGACTTAGGATACGAGCAGTACGTC. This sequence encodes CASSRDLGYEQYV.

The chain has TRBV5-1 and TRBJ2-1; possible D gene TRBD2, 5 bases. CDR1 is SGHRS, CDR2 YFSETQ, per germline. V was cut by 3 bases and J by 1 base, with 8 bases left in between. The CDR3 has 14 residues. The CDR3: CASSWRASYNEQFF. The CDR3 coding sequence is TGCGCCAGCAGCTGGCGGGCTTCCTACAATGAGCAGTTCTTC.

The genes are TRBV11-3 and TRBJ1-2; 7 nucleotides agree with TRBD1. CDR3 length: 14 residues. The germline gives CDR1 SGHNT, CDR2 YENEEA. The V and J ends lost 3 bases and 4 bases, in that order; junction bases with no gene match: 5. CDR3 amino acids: CASSFDRVAYGYTF. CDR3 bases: TGTGCCAGCAGCTTTGACAGGGTTGCCTATGGCTACACCTTC.

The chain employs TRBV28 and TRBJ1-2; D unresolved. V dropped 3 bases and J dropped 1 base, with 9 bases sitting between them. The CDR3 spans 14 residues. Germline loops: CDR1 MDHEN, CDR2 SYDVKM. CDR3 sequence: CASSFMYSNYGYTF. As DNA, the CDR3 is TGTGCCAGCAGTTTTATGTACAGTAACTATGGCTACACCTTC.

The CDR3 protein is CASSFTGPNEKLFF. CDR3 nucleotide sequence: TGTGCCAGCAGCTTCACAGGGCCTAATGAAAAACTGTTTTTT. The chain carries TRBV7-2 and TRBJ1-4, with D tentatively TRBD1 (6 bases). The germline V and J ends were trimmed by 3 bases and 3 bases, with 8 bases remaining between them. The germline CDR1 and CDR2 sequences are SGHTA and FQGNSA. The CDR3 extends over 14 amino acids.

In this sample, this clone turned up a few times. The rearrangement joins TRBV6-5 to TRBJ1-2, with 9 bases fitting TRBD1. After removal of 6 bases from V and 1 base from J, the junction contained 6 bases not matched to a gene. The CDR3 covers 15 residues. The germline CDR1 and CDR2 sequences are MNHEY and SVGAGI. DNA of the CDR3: TGTGCCAGCAGACATCGGACAGGGGATAACTATGGCTACACCTTC. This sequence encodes CASRHRTGDNYGYTF.

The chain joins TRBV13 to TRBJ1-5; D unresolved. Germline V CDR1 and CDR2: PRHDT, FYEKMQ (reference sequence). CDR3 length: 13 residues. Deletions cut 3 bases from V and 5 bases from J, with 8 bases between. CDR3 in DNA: TGTGCCAGCAGCTTGCGAGTCCATCAGCCCCAGCATTTT. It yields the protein CASSLRVHQPQHF.

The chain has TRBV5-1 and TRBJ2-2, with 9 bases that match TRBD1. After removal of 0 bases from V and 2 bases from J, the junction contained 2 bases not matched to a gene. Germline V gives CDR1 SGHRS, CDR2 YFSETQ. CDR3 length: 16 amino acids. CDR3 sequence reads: CASSLVGQGNTGELFF. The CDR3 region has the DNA TGCGCCAGCAGCTTGGTGGGACAGGGAAACACCGGGGAGCTGTTTTTT.

CDR3 sequence (DNA): TGTGCCAGTTCCGAAAGGGACAGCTCACCCCTCCACTTT. Translated, it gives CASSERDSSPLHF. The rearrangement uses TRBV19 and TRBJ1-6; 7 bases map to TRBD1. With 8 bases clipped from V and 10 bases from J, the junction kept 8 bases outside the gene matches. The CDR3 runs 13 residues. Germline V gene sequence: CDR1 LNHDA, CDR2 SQIVND (reference sequence).

The CDR3 reads CAISPTSGGADTQYF. The CDR3 nucleotides are TGTGCCATCAGCCCGACTAGCGGGGGGGCTGATACGCAGTATTTT. This chain joins TRBV10-3 and TRBJ2-3; 14 nucleotides agree with TRBD2. The V segment lost 6 bases and the J segment 6 bases; nucleotides outside the gene matches: 5. Germline-derived CDR1 and CDR2 are ENHRY and SYGVKD. The CDR3 sequence is 15 residues long.

Here the CDR3 DNA reads TGCGCCAGCAGCCTAGGGACAGAAGAGACCCAGTACTTC. Amino acid sequence: CASSLGTEETQYF. The V call is TRBV5-1, the J call TRBJ2-5; 7 bases are shared with TRBD1. Germline V gene data show CDR1 as SGHRS and CDR2 as YFSETQ. The CDR3 spans 13 residues. V gave up 4 bases and J gave up 3 bases; unmatched junction bases: 3.

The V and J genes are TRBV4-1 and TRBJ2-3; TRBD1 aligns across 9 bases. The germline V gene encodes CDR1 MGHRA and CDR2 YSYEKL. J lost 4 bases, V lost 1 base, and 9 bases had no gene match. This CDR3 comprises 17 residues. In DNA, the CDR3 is TGCGCCAGCAGCCAAGTAGGTCGGGACAGGGAATCAGATACGCAGTATTTT. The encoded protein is CASSQVGRDRESDTQYF.

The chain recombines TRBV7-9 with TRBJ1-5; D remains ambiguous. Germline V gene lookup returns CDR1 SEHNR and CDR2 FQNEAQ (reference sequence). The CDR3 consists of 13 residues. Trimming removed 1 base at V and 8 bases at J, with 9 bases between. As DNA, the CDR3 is TGTGCCAGCAGCTTAGATGGCGCGAAGCCCCAGCATTTT. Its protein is CASSLDGAKPQHF.

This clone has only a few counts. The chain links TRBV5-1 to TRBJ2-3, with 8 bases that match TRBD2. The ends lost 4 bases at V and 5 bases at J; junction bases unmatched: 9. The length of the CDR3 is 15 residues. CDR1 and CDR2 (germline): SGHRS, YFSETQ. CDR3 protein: CASSIVAGRGDTQYF. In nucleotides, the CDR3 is TGCGCCAGCAGCATTGTAGCGGGGAGAGGAGATACGCAGTATTTT. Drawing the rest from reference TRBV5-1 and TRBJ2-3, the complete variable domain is KAGVTQTPRYLIKTRGQQVTLSCSPISGHRSVSWYQQTPGQGLQFLFEYFSETQRNKGNFPGRFSGRQFSNSRSEMNVSTLELGDSALYLCASSIVAGRGDTQYFGPGTRLTVL.

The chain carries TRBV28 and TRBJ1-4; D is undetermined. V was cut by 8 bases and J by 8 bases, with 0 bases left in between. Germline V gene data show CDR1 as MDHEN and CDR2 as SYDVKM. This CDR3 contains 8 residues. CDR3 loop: CASEKLFF. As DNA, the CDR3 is TGTGCCAGCGAAAAACTGTTTTTT.

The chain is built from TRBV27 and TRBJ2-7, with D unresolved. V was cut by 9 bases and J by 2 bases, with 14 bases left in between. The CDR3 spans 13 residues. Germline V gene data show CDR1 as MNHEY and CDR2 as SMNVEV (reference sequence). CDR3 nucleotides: TGTGCCAGGGTCTCGACCGAGACCTACGAGCAGTACGTC. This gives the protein CARVSTETYEQYV.